These 26 T cell receptor beta chains were sequenced from one sample in a study of T cells in Graves' hyperthyroidism and ophthalmopathy. Template material for amplifying TCR beta CDR3 regions consisted of RNA transcripts. An initial round of RT-PCR targeting the TCR CDR3 relied on the HTBI primer set. TCRdb re-called the multiplex PCR reads through MiXCR, storing one row per CDR3 protein. The sample shows roughly 700,000 distinct CDR3 sequences, roughly 17% of them seen only once. Material: blood. These receptors originate from a man aged 45-65 years with Graves' hyperthyroidism.

Notes on this clonotype: A much more abundant neighbour one base away suggests this may be a read error. The chain carries TRBV28 and TRBJ1-5; D gene uncertain. The germline V gene has CDR1 MDHEN and CDR2 SYDVKM. The CDR3 spans 15 residues. Trimming took off 5 bases at V and 7 bases at J, with 18 bases between the two ends. CDR3 nucleotides: TGTGCCAGCAGTGCACCTATAGGGAACGACCAGCCCCAGCATTTT. Its translation: CASSAPIGNDQPQHF.

Concerning this clonotype: Its ends do not fully match the called genes, so a read error is possible. The chain joins TRBV7-2 to TRBJ1-2; 7 nucleotides match TRBD1. This CDR3 has 15 amino acids. Germline V CDR1 and CDR2: SGHTA, FQGNSA. The CDR3 spells CASSSQGQSNYSYTF. The CDR3 DNA is TGTGCCAGCAGCTCGCAGGGACAGAGTAACTATAGCTACACCTTC. Variable domain in full (rest from reference TRBV7-2 and TRBJ1-2): GAGVSQSPSNKVTEKGKDVELRCDPISGHTALYWYRQSLGQGLEFLIYFQGNSAPDKSGLPSDRFSAERTGGSVSTLTIQRTQQEDSAVYLCASSSQGQSNYSYTFGSGTRLTVV.

There are many counts of this clonotype. This rearrangement joins TRBV30 to TRBJ1-1; D ambiguous. Germline CDR1 reads GTSNPN; CDR2 reads SVGIG (reference sequence). This CDR3 is built from 13 residues. Trimming took off 3 bases at V and 0 bases at J, with 8 bases between the two ends. The CDR3 is CAWSPEMNTEAFF. The CDR3 DNA reads as TGTGCCTGGAGCCCCGAGATGAACACTGAAGCTTTCTTT.

This clonotype occurred a few times. J is TRBJ2-1 and V is TRBV5-6; a weak D match, TRBD1 (5 bases). Germline values: CDR1 SGHDT, CDR2 YYEEEE. V gave up 1 base and J gave up 1 base, with 12 bases separating them. This CDR3 has 16 amino acids. CDR3 nucleotides: TGTGCCAGCAGCTTGAATCTGGCAGGGTCCTACAATGAGCAGTTCTTC. Residues: CASSLNLAGSYNEQFF.

This clonotype was counted at least ten times. The chain links TRBV3-1 to TRBJ2-1; 10 bases fit TRBD2. V trimming: 6 bases; J trimming: 5 bases; junction bases outside the gene matches: 7. Germline assignment: CDR1 LGHDT and CDR2 YNNKEL (reference sequence). This CDR3 spans 15 amino acids. The CDR3: CASRVSLAGDNEQFF. The CDR3 DNA reads as TGTGCCAGCAGGGTTAGTCTAGCGGGAGACAATGAGCAGTTCTTC.

This clonotype was detected a few times. The rearrangement joins TRBV7-3 to TRBJ2-2; either TRBD1 or TRBD2 may supply D (6 bases each). V was cut by 5 bases and J by 5 bases, with 15 bases left in between. Germline V gives CDR1 SGHTA, CDR2 FQGTGA. CDR3 length: 15 residues. Here the CDR3 reads CASSRGTPRTGELFF. The DNA for the CDR3 is TGTGCCAGCAGCCGCGGGACACCGAGAACCGGGGAGCTGTTTTTT.

This rearrangement joins TRBV20-1 to TRBJ1-1; D gene unclear. The CDR3 sequence is 14 residues long. The germline V and J ends were trimmed by 0 bases and 4 bases, with 12 bases remaining between them. Germline values: CDR1 DFQATT, CDR2 SNEGSKA (reference sequence). The CDR3 nucleotides are TGCAGTGCTAGAGACGGAGGTTGGACCACTGAAGCTTTCTTT. It specifies CSARDGGWTTEAFF.

This clonotype showed up many times. The rearrangement links TRBV9 to TRBJ2-2, with 7 positions matching TRBD2. The V gene's germline CDR1 is SGDLS and CDR2 YYNGEE. The CDR3 length is 16 residues. The junction had 5 bases not matched to a gene; V was cut back by 3 bases and J by 0 bases. The CDR3 spells CASSALAGANTGELFF. CDR3 bases: TGTGCCAGCAGCGCCTTGGCGGGAGCGAACACCGGGGAGCTGTTTTTT.

Notes on this clonotype: A much larger clonotype is one base distant, so this may be a read error. The chain combines TRBV28 with TRBJ1-4; a possible D gene is TRBD1 (5 bases). The V gene's germline CDR1 is MDHEN and CDR2 SYDVKM. This CDR3 comprises 15 residues. CDR3 loop: CASSLEQGGNEELFF. CDR3 DNA sequence: TGTGCCAGCAGTTTAGAGCAGGGCGGTAATGAAGAACTGTTTTTT.

The rearrangement links TRBV5-1 to TRBJ1-1; D is perhaps TRBD1 (5 bases). Between the trimmed V and J ends, which lost 4 bases and 5 bases, there was a span of 12 bases. The CDR3 has 13 residues. Germline values: CDR1 SGHRS, CDR2 YFSETQ. The CDR3 nucleotides read TGCGCCAGCAGCAGCAATGGGGGTACTGAAGCTTTCTTT. Protein product: CASSSNGGTEAFF.

This clonotype came up a few times. V and J are TRBV29-1 and TRBJ2-7; TRBD2 is a possible D gene (6 bases). The germline CDR1 and CDR2 sequences are SQVTM and ANQGSEA. V lost 5 bases to trimming and J lost 4 bases, with 15 bases between them. The CDR3 sequence is 13 residues long. The chain's CDR3 is CSVRSGFIYEQYF. For the CDR3, the DNA is TGCAGCGTTAGGAGCGGGTTCATTTACGAGCAGTACTTC.

The CDR3 DNA reads as TGCAGCGTTCGACAGGGGACCGGGGCCAACGTCCTGACTTTC. Its translation is CSVRQGTGANVLTF. V and J are TRBV29-1 and TRBJ2-6, with 8 bases aligning to TRBD1. Germline V gives CDR1 SQVTM, CDR2 ANQGSEA. With 5 bases clipped from V and 4 bases from J, the junction kept 4 bases outside the gene matches. CDR3 length equals 14 residues.

The chain recombines TRBV20-1 with TRBJ2-2; D not resolved. V gave up 2 bases and J gave up 4 bases, with 5 bases separating them. The CDR3 contains 12 residues. Germline V CDR1 and CDR2: DFQATT, SNEGSKA (reference sequence). The CDR3 DNA reads as TGCAGTGCTAGACACTTCACCGGGGAGCTGTTTTTT. Residues: CSARHFTGELFF.

This clonotype was counted a few times. V usage is TRBV6-1 and J usage is TRBJ1-4; maybe TRBD1 (5 bases). Deletions cut 3 bases from V and 3 bases from J, with 11 bases between. This CDR3 contains 15 residues. Germline V lookup: CDR1 MNHNS, CDR2 SASEGT. The CDR3 is CASSDTGGANEKLFF. In DNA form, the CDR3 reads TGTGCCAGCAGTGACACCGGAGGGGCTAATGAAAAACTGTTTTTT.

The chain employs TRBV20-1 and TRBJ2-3; D unresolved. V was trimmed by 1 base and J by 1 base, leaving 15 bases between them. Germline V gene sequence: CDR1 DFQATT, CDR2 SNEGSKA (reference sequence). CDR3 size: 16 residues. The CDR3 loop is CSARGAGRVGTDTQYF. CDR3 nucleotide sequence: TGCAGTGCTAGAGGGGCCGGTAGAGTGGGCACAGATACGCAGTATTTT.

The rearrangement uses TRBV6-5 and TRBJ2-4; a possible D gene is TRBD1 (6 bases). Germline loops: CDR1 MNHEY, CDR2 SVGAGI. V lost 4 bases and J lost 3, with 10 bases in between. The CDR3 is 14 amino acids. Here the CDR3 DNA reads TGTGCCAGCAGTTCTGGGGGCAGCAAAAACATTCAGTACTTC. Translation: CASSSGGSKNIQYF.

The sample holds many counts of this clonotype. The chain carries TRBV7-2 and TRBJ1-6, with D tentatively TRBD1 (5 bases). Germline V gene lookup returns CDR1 SGHTA and CDR2 FQGNSA. V lost 1 base and J 2 bases, leaving 15 bases between the germline ends. The CDR3 runs to 18 residues. The CDR3 is CASSLDGQGGPYNSPLHF. As DNA, the CDR3 is TGTGCCAGCAGCTTAGACGGGCAGGGCGGGCCCTATAATTCACCCCTCCACTTT.

V usage is TRBV2 and J usage is TRBJ1-1, with D unresolved. This CDR3 is built from 11 residues. With 3 bases removed from V and 12 bases from J, the gap between germline ends came to 11 bases. Germline CDR1 reads SNHLY; CDR2 reads FYNNEI. This CDR3 reads CASSDTGETFF. Here the CDR3 DNA reads TGTGCCAGCAGTGACACCGGGGAAACTTTCTTT.

The sample holds a few counts of this clonotype. The rearrangement joins TRBV7-2 to TRBJ1-4; D possibly corresponds to TRBD1 (5 bases). The V and J ends lost 5 bases and 1 base respectively, with 11 bases between them. There are 15 residues in the CDR3. Germline lookup yields CDR1 SGHTA and CDR2 FQGNSA. CDR3 protein: CASSRAGGTNEKLFF. CDR3 sequence (DNA): TGTGCCAGCAGCCGGGCCGGGGGAACTAATGAAAAACTGTTTTTT. The full variable domain, its missing parts supplied by reference TRBV7-2 and TRBJ1-4, is GAGVSQSPSNKVTEKGKDVELRCDPISGHTALYWYRQSLGQGLEFLIYFQGNSAPDKSGLPSDRFSAERTGGSVSTLTIQRTQQEDSAVYLCASSRAGGTNEKLFFGSGTQLSVL.

This clonotype has at least ten counts. The chain employs TRBV12-3 or TRBV12-4 and TRBJ2-3; 8 nucleotides match TRBD2. V was pared by 5 bases and J by 4 bases, with 11 bases of the junction left unmatched. The length of the CDR3 is 16 residues. The CDR3 loop reads CASSPTLSGTSDTQYF. The CDR3 DNA sequence: TGTGCCAGCAGTCCCACCCTTAGCGGGACCTCAGATACGCAGTATTTT.

Notes on this clonotype: A much larger clone lies one base from this, so it may be a read error. This sequence joins TRBV2 and TRBJ2-6, with a weak D call TRBD1 (5 bases). CDR3 size: 13 residues. In germline, CDR1 is SNHLY, CDR2 FYNNEI. V dropped 6 bases and J dropped 2 bases, with 5 bases sitting between them. The CDR3 coding sequence is TGTGCCAGCAGGGACACTGGGGCCAACGTCCTGACTTTC. Its translation is CASRDTGANVLTF.

Written as DNA, the CDR3 is TGCAGTGCTACCCGGAAGGGCTACAATGAGCAGTTCTTC. It codes for CSATRKGYNEQFF. The chain employs TRBV20-1 and TRBJ2-1; D remains unclear. V was clipped by 4 bases and J by 3 bases, with 10 bases between them. The germline gives CDR1 DFQATT, CDR2 SNEGSKA (reference sequence). The CDR3 extends over 13 amino acids.

Many counts were recorded for this clonotype. The V call is TRBV12-3 or TRBV12-4, the J call TRBJ2-1, with 10 nucleotides matching TRBD2. Trimming removed 6 bases from V and 4 bases from J; junction bases left unmatched: 6. The CDR3 contains 15 residues. The CDR3 coding sequence is TGTGCCAGCAGGCTAACTAGCGGGATTTACAATGAGCAGTTCTTC. It is translated as CASRLTSGIYNEQFF.

This clonotype was counted many times. The J gene is TRBJ2-1, the V gene TRBV20-1, with 9 bases aligning to TRBD1. The CDR3 totals 12 residues. Per germline, CDR1 DFQATT and CDR2 SNEGSKA (reference sequence). V was pared by 3 bases and J by 8 bases, with 2 bases of the junction left unmatched. The CDR3 sequence: CSARGQGHEQFF. For the CDR3, the DNA is TGCAGTGCTAGGGGACAGGGCCATGAGCAGTTCTTC.

V usage is TRBV28 and J usage is TRBJ1-3; D may be TRBD1 (5 bases). The CDR3 consists of 13 residues. The V gene lost 8 bases and the J gene lost 1 base, with 9 bases spanning the gap. The germline V gene has CDR1 MDHEN and CDR2 SYDVKM. The CDR3 here is CASRWGSGNTIYF. Written as DNA, the CDR3 is TGTGCCAGCCGGTGGGGGTCTGGAAACACCATATATTTT.

This clonotype was seen more than once but under ten times. The rearrangement links TRBV5-5 to TRBJ1-1, with 7 bases aligning to TRBD1. The trim removed 0 bases at V and 7 bases at J, leaving 3 bases unmatched. Germline CDR1 is SGHKS and CDR2 is YYEKEE (reference sequence). CDR3 length equals 13 residues. The CDR3 bases are TGTGCCAGCAGCTTGGTGACAGGGATTGAAGCTTTCTTT. It is translated as CASSLVTGIEAFF.